The 15 T cell receptor beta chains reported below all come from one sample, sequenced in a study of T cell responses to AZD1222 COVID-19 vaccine. Method: immunoSEQ multiplex PCR; TCRdb's copy keeps in-frame clones and lacks some. This table has 150,000 to 200,000 clones, 88% appearing once. The sequenced sample was peripheral blood, obtained 28 days after the second AZD1222 dose. These TCRs come from an adult who received the AZD1222 COVID-19 vaccine.

The rearrangement joins TRBV7-3 to TRBJ2-2, with TRBD2 matching over 8 bases. This CDR3 comprises 14 residues. The germline gives CDR1 SGHTA, CDR2 FQGTGA. V shed 5 bases and J 8 bases; nucleotides not matched to a gene: 7. The CDR3 nucleotides read TGTGCCAGCAGCGCCCGGACTAGCCGGGGGGAGCTGTTTTTT. It specifies CASSARTSRGELFF. Looking up the rest from reference TRBV7-3 and TRBJ2-2 gives the full variable domain: GAGVSQTPSNKVTEKGKYVELRCDPISGHTALYWYRQSLGQGPEFLIYFQGTGAADDSGLPNDRFFAVRPEGSVSTLKIQRTERGDSAVYLCASSARTSRGELFFGEGSRLTVL.

V is TRBV2 and J is TRBJ2-5; 10 bases are shared with TRBD2. The CDR3 totals 15 residues. In germline, CDR1 is SNHLY, CDR2 FYNNEI. With 7 bases clipped from V and 2 bases from J, the junction kept 7 bases outside the gene matches. CDR3 DNA: TGTGCCAGCAAACGGACTAGCGGACAACAAGAGACCCAGTACTTC. Translating gives CASKRTSGQQETQYF.

This chain connects TRBV4-2 to TRBJ1-3, with D perhaps matching TRBD1 (6 bases). This CDR3 is 18 amino acids long. The V gene lost 2 bases and the J gene lost 0 bases, with 17 bases spanning the gap. The germline CDR1 and CDR2 sequences are LGHNA and YNFKEQ. Here the CDR3 reads CASSQKPNREPSGNTIYF. The CDR3, as DNA: TGTGCCAGCAGCCAAAAGCCGAACAGGGAACCCTCTGGAAACACCATATATTTT.

This clone was seen only a few times. The chain is built from TRBV28 and TRBJ1-3; a weak D match, TRBD1 (6 bases). This CDR3 has 16 amino acids. V was pared by 0 bases and J by 3 bases, with 12 bases between. From germline, CDR1 is MDHEN and CDR2 SYDVKM. The CDR3 reads CASSLWDRLGGNTIYF. CDR3 sequence (DNA): TGTGCCAGCAGTTTATGGGACAGACTAGGTGGAAACACCATATATTTT.

V usage is TRBV2 and J usage is TRBJ2-5; the D gene could be TRBD1 or TRBD2 (5 bases each). The CDR3 extends over 14 amino acids. Germline V gene lookup returns CDR1 SNHLY and CDR2 FYNNEI. V lost 0 bases and J lost 7, with 12 bases in between. The CDR3 DNA follows: TGTGCCAGCAGTGAAGCTAGGGGAGTGGGGACCCAGTACTTC. Protein product: CASSEARGVGTQYF.

The chain employs TRBV5-1 and TRBJ2-5; D ambiguous. The CDR3 sequence is 13 residues long. Germline V gene sequence: CDR1 SGHRS, CDR2 YFSETQ. The V and J ends lost 2 bases and 5 bases respectively, with 10 bases between them. The CDR3 nucleotides read TGCGCCAGCAGCTTAGCGTCGAGGGAGACCCAGTACTTC. Its protein product is CASSLASRETQYF.

This rearrangement joins TRBV29-1 to TRBJ1-2; a weak D match, TRBD1 (6 bases). The CDR3 length is 19 residues. Trimming stripped 5 bases from V and 1 base from J, with 29 bases between. Germline V gene sequence: CDR1 SQVTM, CDR2 ANQGSEA. The CDR3 DNA reads as TGCAGCGTTTACCAGATAGGAGGGACCGTGGGGGGCTTTAACTATGGCTACACCTTC. As protein: CSVYQIGGTVGGFNYGYTF.

The genes are TRBV27 and TRBJ1-2; 8 nucleotides line up with TRBD1. CDR3 length: 13 residues. The germline V gene encodes CDR1 MNHEY and CDR2 SMNVEV (reference sequence). The V gene end was trimmed by 3 bases and the J gene end by 8 bases; junction bases not matched to a gene: 5. CDR3 protein: CASSLTGVEGYTF. In DNA form, the CDR3 reads TGTGCCAGCAGTTTGACAGGGGTGGAAGGCTACACCTTC.

In DNA, the CDR3 is TGTGCCAGCAGCCCCAGGGGCCTAGCATACGAGCAGTACTTC. Translated, it gives CASSPRGLAYEQYF. The chain couples TRBV3-1 (or the pseudogene TRBV3-2) to TRBJ2-7; weak D call: TRBD1 (6 bases). Per the germline V gene, CDR1 is LGHDT and CDR2 is YNNKEL (reference sequence). V gave up 4 bases and J gave up 4 bases, with 14 bases separating them. The CDR3 sequence is 14 residues long.

This clone has more than one count but fewer than ten. This chain joins TRBV16 and TRBJ1-2; D call uncertain. The length of the CDR3 is 13 residues. The germline V and J ends were trimmed by 1 base and 6 bases, with 9 bases remaining between them. Per germline, CDR1 KGHSY and CDR2 FQNENV. The CDR3 loop reads CASSQLIGNGYTF. CDR3 bases: TGTGCCAGCAGCCAATTGATTGGTAATGGCTACACCTTC.

The V and J genes are TRBV4-1 and TRBJ1-2; 8 bases line up with TRBD1. This CDR3 spans 13 amino acids. V lost 2 bases, J lost 5 bases, and 1 base stayed unmatched. CDR1 is MGHRA and CDR2 is YSYEKL in the germline V gene. Here the CDR3 reads CASSQTGGYGYTF. As DNA, the CDR3 is TGCGCCAGCAGCCAAACAGGGGGATATGGCTACACCTTC.

This chain joins TRBV11-3 and TRBJ2-3, with D hard to call. The germline V gene encodes CDR1 SGHNT and CDR2 YENEEA. The length of the CDR3 is 14 residues. V was shortened by 3 bases and J by 2 bases, with 9 bases between the two germline ends. The CDR3 is CASSLFGYTDTQYF. The CDR3 bases are TGTGCCAGCAGCTTGTTTGGCTACACAGATACGCAGTATTTT.

The gene calls are TRBV20-1 and TRBJ2-5; D remains unclear. V lost 3 bases and J lost 2, with 7 bases in between. Germline values: CDR1 DFQATT, CDR2 SNEGSKA (reference sequence). The CDR3 runs 12 residues. CDR3 nucleotides: TGCAGTGCTAGTCCCCATCAAGAGACCCAGTACTTC. It encodes CSASPHQETQYF.

The chain uses TRBV7-6 and TRBJ2-7, with 8 bases lining up with TRBD1. The CDR3 is 16 amino acids. Per germline, CDR1 SGHVS and CDR2 FNYEAQ. The junction had 13 bases not matched to a gene; V was cut back by 4 bases and J by 5 bases. The CDR3: CASSSTSDRGLDEQYF. CDR3 DNA sequence: TGTGCCAGCAGCTCAACCAGCGACAGGGGTCTGGACGAGCAGTACTTC.

The J gene is TRBJ1-5, the V gene TRBV6-2 or TRBV6-3, with a possible D match to TRBD1 (6 bases). V lost 0 bases and J 3 bases, leaving 15 bases between the germline ends. The length of the CDR3 is 17 residues. The germline gives CDR1 MNHEY, CDR2 SVGEGT. CDR3 nucleotide sequence: TGTGCCAGCAGTTACTCCTATCAAGGGGGGCTCAATCAGCCCCAGCATTTT. It is translated as CASSYSYQGGLNQPQHF.